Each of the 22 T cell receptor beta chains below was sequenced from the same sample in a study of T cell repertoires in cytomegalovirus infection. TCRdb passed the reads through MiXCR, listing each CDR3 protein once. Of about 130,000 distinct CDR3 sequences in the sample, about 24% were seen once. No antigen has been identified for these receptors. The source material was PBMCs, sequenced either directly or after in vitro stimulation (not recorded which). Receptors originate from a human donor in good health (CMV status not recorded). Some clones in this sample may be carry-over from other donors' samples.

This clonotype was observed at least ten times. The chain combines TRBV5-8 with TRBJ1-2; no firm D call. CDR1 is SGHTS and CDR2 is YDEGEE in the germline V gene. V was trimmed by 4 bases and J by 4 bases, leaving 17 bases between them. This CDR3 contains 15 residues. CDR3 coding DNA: TGTGCCAGCAGCCTTTCGGGTGGGGAATCCTATGGCTACACCTTC. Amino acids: CASSLSGGESYGYTF.

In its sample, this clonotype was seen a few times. The CDR3 DNA reads TGTGCTAGTTGGACAGGTATAATGAACACTGAAGCTTTCTTT. Translated, it gives CASWTGIMNTEAFF. The chain carries TRBV12-5 and TRBJ1-1; 7 bases are a match to TRBD1. Per the germline V gene, CDR1 is LGHNT and CDR2 is FRNRAP. Trimming at V came to 8 bases and at J to 0 bases, leaving 6 bases not matched to a gene. This CDR3 comprises 14 residues.

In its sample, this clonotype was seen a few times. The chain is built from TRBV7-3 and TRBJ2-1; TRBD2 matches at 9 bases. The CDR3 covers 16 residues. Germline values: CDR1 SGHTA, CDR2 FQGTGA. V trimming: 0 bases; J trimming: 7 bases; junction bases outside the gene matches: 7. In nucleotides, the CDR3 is TGTGCCAGCAGCTTAACAGCTCCTAGCGGGGTAAATGAGCAGTTCTTC. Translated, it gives CASSLTAPSGVNEQFF.

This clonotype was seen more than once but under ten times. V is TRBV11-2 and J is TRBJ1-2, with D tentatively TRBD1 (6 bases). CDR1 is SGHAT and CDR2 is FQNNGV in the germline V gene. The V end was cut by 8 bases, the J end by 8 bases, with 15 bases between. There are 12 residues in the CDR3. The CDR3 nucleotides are TGTGCCAGCGGCTGGCGGGGGCGAGGCTACACCTTC. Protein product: CASGWRGRGYTF. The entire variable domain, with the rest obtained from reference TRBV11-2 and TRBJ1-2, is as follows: EAGVAQSPRYKIIEKRQSVAFWCNPISGHATLYWYQQILGQGPKLLIQFQNNGVVDDSQLPKDRFSAERLKGVDSTLKIQPAKLEDSAVYLCASGWRGRGYTFGSGTRLTVV.

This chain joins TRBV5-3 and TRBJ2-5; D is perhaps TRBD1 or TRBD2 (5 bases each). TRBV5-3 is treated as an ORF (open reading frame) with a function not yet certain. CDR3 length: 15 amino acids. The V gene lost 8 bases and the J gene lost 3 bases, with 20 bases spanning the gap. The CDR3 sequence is CASSPPPGTEETQYF. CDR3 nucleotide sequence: TGTGCCAGCAGCCCCCCCCCCGGGACGGAAGAGACCCAGTACTTC.

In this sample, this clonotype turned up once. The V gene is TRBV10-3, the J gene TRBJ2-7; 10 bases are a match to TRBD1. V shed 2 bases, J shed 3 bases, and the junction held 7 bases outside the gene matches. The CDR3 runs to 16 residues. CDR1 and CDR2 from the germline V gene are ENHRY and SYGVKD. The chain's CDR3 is CAISEAGTGVCYEQYV. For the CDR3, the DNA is TGTGCCATCAGTGAGGCGGGGACAGGGGTTTGCTACGAGCAGTACGTC.

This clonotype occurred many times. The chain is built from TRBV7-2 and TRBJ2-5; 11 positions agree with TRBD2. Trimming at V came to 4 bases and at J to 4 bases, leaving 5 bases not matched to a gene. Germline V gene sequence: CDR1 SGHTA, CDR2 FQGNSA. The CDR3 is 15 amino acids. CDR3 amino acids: CASSSFSGRAETQYF. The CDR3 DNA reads TGTGCCAGCAGCTCTTTTAGCGGGAGGGCAGAGACCCAGTACTTC.

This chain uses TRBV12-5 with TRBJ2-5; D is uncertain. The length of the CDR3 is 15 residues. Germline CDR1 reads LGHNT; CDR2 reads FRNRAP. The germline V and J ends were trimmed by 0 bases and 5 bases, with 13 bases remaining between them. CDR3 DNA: TGTGCTAGTGGTTTGGTACTACGGTCAGTGGAGACCCAGTACTTC. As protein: CASGLVLRSVETQYF.

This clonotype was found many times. CDR3 DNA: TGTGCCAGCAGCTTAAACGCCTTCGGCCACGAGCAGTACTTC. It translates to CASSLNAFGHEQYF. The rearrangement links TRBV7-8 to TRBJ2-7; D not resolved. The V and J ends lost 2 bases and 5 bases respectively, with 13 bases between them. Germline lookup yields CDR1 SGHVS and CDR2 FQNEAQ. The CDR3 is made up of 14 amino acids.

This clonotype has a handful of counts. The chain's CDR3 is CASSVRGEPNNEQFF. Here the CDR3 DNA reads TGTGCCAGCAGCGTAAGGGGGGAGCCCAACAATGAGCAGTTCTTC. J is TRBJ2-1 and V is TRBV9, with D perhaps matching TRBD1 or TRBD2 (6 bases each). Germline V CDR1 and CDR2: SGDLS, YYNGEE. V was clipped by 1 base and J by 5 bases, with 13 bases between them. The CDR3 extends over 15 amino acids. Full variable domain (rest looked up from reference TRBV9 and TRBJ2-1): DSGVTQTPKHLITATGQRVTLRCSPRSGDLSVYWYQQSLDQGLQFLIQYYNGEERAKGNILERFSAQQFPDLHSELNLSSLELGDSALYFCASSVRGEPNNEQFFGPGTRLTVL.

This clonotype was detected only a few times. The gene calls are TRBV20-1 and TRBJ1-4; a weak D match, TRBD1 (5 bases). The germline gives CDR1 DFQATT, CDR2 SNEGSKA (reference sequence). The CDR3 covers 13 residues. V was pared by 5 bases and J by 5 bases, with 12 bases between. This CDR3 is CSAPRDQNEKLFF. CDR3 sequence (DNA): TGCAGTGCTCCCCGGGACCAAAATGAAAAACTGTTTTTT.

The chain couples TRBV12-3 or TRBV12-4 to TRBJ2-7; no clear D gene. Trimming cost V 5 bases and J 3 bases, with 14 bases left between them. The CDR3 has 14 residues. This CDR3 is CASSDPESYYEQYF. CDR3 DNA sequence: TGTGCCAGCAGTGACCCGGAGAGCTACTACGAGCAGTACTTC.

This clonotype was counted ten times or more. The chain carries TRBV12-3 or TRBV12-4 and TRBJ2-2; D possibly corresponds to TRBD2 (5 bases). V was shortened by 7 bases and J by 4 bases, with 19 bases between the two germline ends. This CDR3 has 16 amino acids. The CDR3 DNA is TGTGCCAGCACGACCCCGCTGCGGGCGGCCACCGGGGAGCTGTTTTTT. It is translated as CASTTPLRAATGELFF.

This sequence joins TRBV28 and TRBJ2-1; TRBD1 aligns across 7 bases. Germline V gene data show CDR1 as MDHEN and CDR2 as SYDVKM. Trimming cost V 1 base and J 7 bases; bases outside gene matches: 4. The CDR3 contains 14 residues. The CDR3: CASSLLTGWNEQFF. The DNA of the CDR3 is TGTGCCAGCAGTTTATTGACAGGGTGGAATGAGCAGTTCTTC.

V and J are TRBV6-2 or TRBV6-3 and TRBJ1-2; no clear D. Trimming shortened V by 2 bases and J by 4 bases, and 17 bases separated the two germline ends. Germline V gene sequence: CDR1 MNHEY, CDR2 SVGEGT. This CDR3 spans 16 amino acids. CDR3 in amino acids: CASSYELTVRSYGYTF. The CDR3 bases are TGTGCCAGCAGTTACGAGTTGACGGTCCGGAGCTATGGCTACACCTTC.

CDR3 DNA: TGTGCCAGCGTTGCAGCGGCTAGCTCCTACAATGAGCAGTTCTTC. The encoded protein is CASVAAASSYNEQFF. This rearrangement joins TRBV12-3 or TRBV12-4 to TRBJ2-1, with D possibly being TRBD2 (5 bases). Deletions cut 8 bases from V and 0 bases from J, with 14 bases between. This CDR3 comprises 15 residues.

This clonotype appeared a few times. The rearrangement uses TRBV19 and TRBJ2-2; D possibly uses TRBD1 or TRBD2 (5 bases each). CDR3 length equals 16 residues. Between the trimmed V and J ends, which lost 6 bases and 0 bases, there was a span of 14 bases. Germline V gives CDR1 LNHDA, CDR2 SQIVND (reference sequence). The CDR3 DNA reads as TGTGCCAGTAGCTCAGGTGGGGGAGCGAACACCGGGGAGCTGTTTTTT. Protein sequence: CASSSGGGANTGELFF.

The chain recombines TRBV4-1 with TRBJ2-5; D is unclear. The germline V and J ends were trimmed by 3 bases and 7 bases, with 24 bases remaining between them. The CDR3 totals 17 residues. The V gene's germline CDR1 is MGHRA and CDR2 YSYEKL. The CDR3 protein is CASSHPSSGPPRGTQYF. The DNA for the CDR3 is TGCGCCAGCAGCCACCCCTCATCTGGCCCACCAAGAGGGACCCAGTACTTC.

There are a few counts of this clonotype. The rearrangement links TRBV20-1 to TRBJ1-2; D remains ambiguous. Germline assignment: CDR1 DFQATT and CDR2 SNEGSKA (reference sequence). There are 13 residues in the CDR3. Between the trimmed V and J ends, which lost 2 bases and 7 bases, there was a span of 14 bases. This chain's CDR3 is CSARPGYLGGYTF. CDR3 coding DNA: TGCAGTGCTAGACCGGGTTACCTTGGTGGCTACACCTTC.

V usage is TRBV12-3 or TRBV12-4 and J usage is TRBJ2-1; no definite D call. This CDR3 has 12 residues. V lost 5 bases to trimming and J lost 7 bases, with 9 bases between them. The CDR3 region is CASSGVVNEQFF. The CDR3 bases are TGTGCCAGCAGTGGAGTGGTGAATGAGCAGTTCTTC.

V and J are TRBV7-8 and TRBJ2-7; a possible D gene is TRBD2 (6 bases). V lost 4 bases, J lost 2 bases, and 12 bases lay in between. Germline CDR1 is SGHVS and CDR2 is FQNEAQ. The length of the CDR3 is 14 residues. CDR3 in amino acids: CASSWRTIPYEQYF. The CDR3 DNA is TGTGCCAGCAGCTGGAGGACTATTCCCTACGAGCAGTACTTC.

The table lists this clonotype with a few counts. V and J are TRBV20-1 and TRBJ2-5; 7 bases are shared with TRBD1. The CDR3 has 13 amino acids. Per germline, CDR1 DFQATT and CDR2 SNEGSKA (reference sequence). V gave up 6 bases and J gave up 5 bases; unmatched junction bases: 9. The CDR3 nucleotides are TGCAGTGCAACACGAGGGGGCCAGGAGACCCAGTACTTC. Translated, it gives CSATRGGQETQYF.